These 8 T cell receptor beta chains came from one sample sequenced in a study of vaccination and CD4 T cells after COVID-19. Noted treatment: roughly 11-day PBMC culture with coronavirus spike peptide pools or control peptides (ViraFEST assay). Sequence data for DNA of cultured CD4+ T cells were generated by the Oncomine TCR Beta short-read assay. TCRdb re-called the PCR reads through MiXCR, storing one row per CDR3 protein. The table lists 11,000 to 15,000 distinct CDR3 sequences, around 20% of them singletons. Their cognate antigens are unknown. The sample consisted of cultured CD4+ T cells from blood. These receptors all come from a human donor with COVID-19.

This clonotype was observed a handful of times. The V gene is TRBV20-1, the J gene TRBJ2-7; maybe TRBD1 (6 bases). This CDR3 comprises 12 residues. Germline CDR1 is DFQATT and CDR2 is SNEGSKA (reference sequence). Trimming removed 5 bases at V and 4 bases at J, with 12 bases between. This chain's CDR3 is CSASPRGYEQYF. The CDR3 DNA is TGCAGTGCTTCCCCCAGGGGATACGAGCAGTACTTC.

This clonotype was seen once. The rearrangement joins TRBV9 to TRBJ2-2, with 9 bases aligning to TRBD2. The trim removed 0 bases at V and 4 bases at J, leaving 10 bases unmatched. This CDR3 is built from 18 residues. Per the germline V gene, CDR1 is SGDLS and CDR2 is YYNGEE. The CDR3 spells CASSVGLSAGGPTGELFF. The CDR3 nucleotides are TGTGCCAGCAGCGTAGGACTATCTGCGGGGGGGCCCACCGGGGAGCTGTTTTTT.

J is TRBJ1-1 and V is TRBV2; D is uncertain. V gave up 6 bases and J gave up 1 base, with 6 bases separating them. CDR1 is SNHLY and CDR2 is FYNNEI in the germline V gene. The CDR3 spans 12 residues. CDR3 in amino acids: CASSGENTEAFF. The CDR3 region has the DNA TGTGCCAGCAGCGGAGAGAACACTGAAGCTTTCTTT.

This sequence joins TRBV20-1 and TRBJ1-1, with 10 bases fitting TRBD1. CDR1 is DFQATT and CDR2 is SNEGSKA in the germline V gene (reference sequence). J was trimmed by 6 bases and V by 4 bases; bases with no gene match: 8. CDR3 length: 14 amino acids. The CDR3: CSAKTGTGVAEAFF. Written as DNA, the CDR3 is TGCAGTGCTAAAACCGGGACAGGGGTTGCTGAAGCTTTCTTT.

This rearrangement joins TRBV12-3 or TRBV12-4 to TRBJ2-5, with a weak D call TRBD1 (5 bases). The CDR3 runs to 18 residues. V was pared by 1 base and J by 0 bases, with 18 bases between. The CDR3 DNA reads TGTGCCAGCAGTTTAGTTACCCGAAGGGGCCCGTACCAAGAGACCCAGTACTTC. It specifies CASSLVTRRGPYQETQYF.

The chain carries TRBV19 and TRBJ1-1; the match to TRBD1 covers 8 bases. This CDR3 has 16 amino acids. V lost 6 bases to trimming and J lost 4 bases; unmatched junction nucleotides: 13. Germline CDR1 is LNHDA and CDR2 is SQIVND (reference sequence). The CDR3 sequence: CASRDRDRGRVTEAFF. The CDR3 region has the DNA TGTGCCAGTAGGGACAGGGACCGGGGAAGGGTCACTGAAGCTTTCTTT.

CDR3 nucleotide sequence: TGTGCCAGCAGCTTTATGGGTGCTAGCGGGGTTAACAATGAGCAGTTCTTC. Its translation is CASSFMGASGVNNEQFF. The chain combines TRBV7-8 with TRBJ2-1, with 9 bases that match TRBD2. The V segment lost 3 bases and the J segment 5 bases; nucleotides outside the gene matches: 11. Germline CDR1 and CDR2: SGHVS and FQNEAQ. The CDR3 is 17 amino acids.

This clonotype was seen a few times. The chain combines TRBV5-4 with TRBJ2-5, with a tentative D call TRBD1 (6 bases). Trimming pared 4 bases from V and 3 bases from J, leaving 16 bases between. The V gene's germline CDR1 is SGHNT and CDR2 YYREEE (reference sequence). The CDR3 runs 15 residues. Here the CDR3 DNA reads TGTGCCAGCAGCACTACAGGGATTAAGGAAGAGACCCAGTACTTC. It translates to CASSTTGIKEETQYF.